The 12 T cell receptor beta chains in this list originate from one sample, sequenced in a study of CD8+ T cells in alopecia areata. Treatment: oral pan-JAK inhibitor, 5-10 mg twice daily. cDNA reverse transcribed from extracted RNA served as the sequencing template. Clones were sequenced by immunoSEQ multiplex PCR, and TCRdb holds only the in-frame ones, with some missing. The sample lists roughly 280,000 clones, 60% occurring once. The sequences come from CD4+ T cells sorted from blood, collected around week 54, from a patient treated with tofacitinib. The receptors come from a human donor with alopecia areata.

This chain links TRBV5-1 with TRBJ1-1; a weak D match, TRBD1 (6 bases). Trimming removed 6 bases at V and 1 base at J, with 13 bases between. Germline lookup yields CDR1 SGHRS and CDR2 YFSETQ. The CDR3 contains 14 residues. The CDR3 sequence is CASKRAGENTEAFF. CDR3 bases: TGCGCCAGCAAAAGGGCAGGGGAGAACACTGAAGCTTTCTTT.

A note on this clone: Other DNA variants within this sample encode the same CDR3. This chain links TRBV5-6 with TRBJ2-1, with 8 nucleotides matching TRBD2. The ends lost 0 bases at V and 4 bases at J; junction bases unmatched: 6. CDR3 length equals 16 residues. Germline values: CDR1 SGHDT, CDR2 YYEEEE. DNA of the CDR3: TGTGCCAGCAGCTTGGTGGCGGGGGGCCCTTACAATGAGCAGTTCTTC. Translated: CASSLVAGGPYNEQFF.

This clone was observed a handful of times. The J gene is TRBJ2-6, the V gene TRBV4-3, with D possibly called TRBD1 or TRBD2 (6 bases each). CDR1 and CDR2 from the germline V gene are LGHNA and YSLEER. Trimming pared 1 base from V and 0 bases from J, leaving 13 bases between. The CDR3 is 18 amino acids. The CDR3 loop is CASSQVGGPSSGANVLTF. The CDR3, as DNA: TGCGCCAGCAGCCAAGTGGGGGGCCCCAGCTCTGGGGCCAACGTCCTGACTTTC.

J is TRBJ2-5 and V is TRBV29-1, with D uncertain. Germline assignment: CDR1 SQVTM and CDR2 ANQGSEA. V was shortened by 5 bases and J by 0 bases, with 10 bases between the two germline ends. This CDR3 comprises 13 residues. The CDR3 nucleotides are TGCAGCGTTTTGTCAGCTAACCAAGAGACCCAGTACTTC. Translated, it gives CSVLSANQETQYF.

This chain connects TRBV9 to TRBJ2-1, with 10 bases that match TRBD2. CDR3 length: 15 residues. V shed 0 bases, J shed 9 bases, and the junction held 6 bases outside the gene matches. CDR1 SGDLS and CDR2 YYNGEE come from the germline V gene. Here the CDR3 DNA reads TGTGCCAGCAGCGTAGTCTCTAGCGGGGGAGGTGAGCAGTTCTTC. Translation gives CASSVVSSGGGEQFF.

V is TRBV7-9 and J is TRBJ2-4; 9 bases are shared with TRBD1. J lost 9 bases, V lost 6 bases, and 6 bases had no gene match. Germline V lookup: CDR1 SEHNR, CDR2 FQNEAQ (reference sequence). The CDR3 has 13 amino acids. Here the CDR3 reads CASSLGQGGIQYF. CDR3 coding DNA: TGTGCCAGCAGTCTGGGACAGGGCGGCATTCAGTACTTC.

This clone appeared a few times. This chain uses TRBV5-6 with TRBJ2-5, with no clear D. Trimming pared 4 bases from V and 2 bases from J, leaving 3 bases between. The CDR3 loop spans 11 amino acids. The germline V gene encodes CDR1 SGHDT and CDR2 YYEEEE. The CDR3 protein is CASSAQETQYF. The CDR3 coding sequence is TGTGCCAGCAGCGCTCAAGAGACCCAGTACTTC.

This clone was picked up a small number of times. This chain connects TRBV15 to TRBJ2-1; maybe TRBD2 (6 bases). Trimming shortened V by 5 bases and J by 5 bases, and 16 bases separated the two germline ends. Germline CDR1 reads LNHNV; CDR2 reads YYDKDF (reference sequence). The CDR3 extends over 15 amino acids. The CDR3 DNA reads as TGTGCCACCAGCGGTAGCGGACCTGTGCACAATGAGCAGTTCTTC. Residues: CATSGSGPVHNEQFF. The full variable domain, with the rest looked up from reference TRBV15 and TRBJ2-1, is DAMVIQNPRYQVTQFGKPVTLSCSQTLNHNVMYWYQQKSSQAPKLLFHYYDKDFNNEADTPDNFQSRRPNTSFCFLDIRSPGLGDTAMYLCATSGSGPVHNEQFFGPGTRLTVL.

The CDR3, as DNA: TGCAGCGTTGAAACGCGTACTTCCTACAATGAGCAGTTCTTC. This encodes CSVETRTSYNEQFF. The chain has TRBV29-1 and TRBJ2-1; D remains ambiguous. Germline CDR1 SQVTM, CDR2 ANQGSEA. This CDR3 contains 14 residues. V was shortened by 2 bases and J by 1 base, with 9 bases between the two germline ends.

The chain combines TRBV30 with TRBJ2-3; possibly TRBD1 for D (6 bases). Trimming removed 3 bases from V and 8 bases from J, with 18 bases in between. Per germline, CDR1 GTSNPN and CDR2 SVGIG (reference sequence). The CDR3 has 14 residues. The CDR3 region has the DNA TGTGCCTGGAGAAATTCCAGGGGTGCGGGTACGCAGTATTTT. This encodes CAWRNSRGAGTQYF. The variable domain in full, completed from reference TRBV30 and TRBJ2-3, reads SQTIHQWPATLVQPVGSPLSLECTVEGTSNPNLYWYRQAAGRGLQLLFYSVGIGQISSEVPQNLSASRPQDRQFILSSKKLLLSDSGFYLCAWRNSRGAGTQYFGPGTRLTVL.

The J gene is TRBJ2-5, the V gene TRBV4-1, with TRBD2 identical over 7 bases. The CDR3 covers 14 residues. V lost 4 bases to trimming and J lost 4 bases; unmatched junction nucleotides: 6. Germline V gives CDR1 MGHRA, CDR2 YSYEKL. The CDR3 is CASSRTSQGETQYF. As DNA, the CDR3 is TGCGCCAGCAGCCGGACTAGTCAGGGAGAGACCCAGTACTTC.

This clone was observed a single time. This CDR3 is also generated by other DNA sequences in the sample. The chain couples TRBV29-1 to TRBJ1-1; 7 bases align to TRBD1. The CDR3 has 13 amino acids. Germline CDR1 and CDR2: SQVTM and ANQGSEA. V was clipped by 2 bases and J by 2 bases; unmatched bases: 2. The DNA for the CDR3 is TGCAGCGTTGAAACAGGGGTCAACACTGAAGCTTTCTTT. Its protein product is CSVETGVNTEAFF.